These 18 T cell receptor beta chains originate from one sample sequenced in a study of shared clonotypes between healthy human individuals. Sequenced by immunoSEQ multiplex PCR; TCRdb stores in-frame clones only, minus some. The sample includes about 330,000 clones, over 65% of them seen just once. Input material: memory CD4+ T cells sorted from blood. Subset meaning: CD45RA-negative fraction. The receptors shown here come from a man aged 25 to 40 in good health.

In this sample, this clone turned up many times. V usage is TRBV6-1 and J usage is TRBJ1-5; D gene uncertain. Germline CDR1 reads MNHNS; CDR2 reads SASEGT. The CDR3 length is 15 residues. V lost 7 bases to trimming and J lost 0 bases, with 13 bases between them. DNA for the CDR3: TGTGCCAGCAAGCCTACGCAAAATAGCAATCAGCCCCAGCATTTT. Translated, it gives CASKPTQNSNQPQHF.

The CDR3 protein is CASSPPGQLLPTEAFF. CDR3 nucleotide sequence: TGTGCCAGCAGCCCCCCCGGACAGCTGCTACCCACTGAAGCTTTCTTT. The chain employs TRBV5-4 and TRBJ1-1; D is perhaps TRBD1 (6 bases). The ends were cut back, 4 bases at V and 4 bases at J, with 20 bases in the middle. This CDR3 contains 16 residues. Germline V gives CDR1 SGHNT, CDR2 YYREEE (reference sequence).

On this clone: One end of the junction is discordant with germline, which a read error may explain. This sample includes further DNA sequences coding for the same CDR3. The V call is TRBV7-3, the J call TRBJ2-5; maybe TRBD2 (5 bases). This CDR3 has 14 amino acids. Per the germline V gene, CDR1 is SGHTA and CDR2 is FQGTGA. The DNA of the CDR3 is TGTGCCAGCAGCCCTAGCACAGCAGAGGAGACCCAATACTTC. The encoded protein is CASSPSTAEETQYF.

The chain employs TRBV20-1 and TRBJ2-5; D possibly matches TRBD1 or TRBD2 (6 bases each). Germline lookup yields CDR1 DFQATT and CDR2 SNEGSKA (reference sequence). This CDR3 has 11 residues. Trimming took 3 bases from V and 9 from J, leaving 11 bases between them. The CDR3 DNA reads TGCAGTGCTAGGACGGGGGCGGCCCAGTACTTC. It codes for CSARTGAAQYF.

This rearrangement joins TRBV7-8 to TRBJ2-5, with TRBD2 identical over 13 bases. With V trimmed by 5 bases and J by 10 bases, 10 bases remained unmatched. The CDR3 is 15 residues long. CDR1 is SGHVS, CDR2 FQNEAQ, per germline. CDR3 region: CASSPGLAGPWGQYF. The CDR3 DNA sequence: TGTGCCAGCAGCCCGGGACTAGCGGGGCCTTGGGGCCAGTACTTC.

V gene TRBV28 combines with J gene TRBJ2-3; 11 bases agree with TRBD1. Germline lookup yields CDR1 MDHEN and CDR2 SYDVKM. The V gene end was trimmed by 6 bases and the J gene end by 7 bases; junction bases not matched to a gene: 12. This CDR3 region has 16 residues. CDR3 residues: CASREAGTGGLYTQYF. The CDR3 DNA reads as TGTGCCAGCAGAGAAGCCGGGACAGGGGGTTTGTATACGCAGTATTTT. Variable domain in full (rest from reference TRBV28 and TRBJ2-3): DVKVTQSSRYLVKRTGEKVFLECVQDMDHENMFWYRQDPGLGLRLIYFSYDVKMKEKGDIPEGYSVSREKKERFSLILESASTNQTSMYLCASREAGTGGLYTQYFGPGTRLTVL.

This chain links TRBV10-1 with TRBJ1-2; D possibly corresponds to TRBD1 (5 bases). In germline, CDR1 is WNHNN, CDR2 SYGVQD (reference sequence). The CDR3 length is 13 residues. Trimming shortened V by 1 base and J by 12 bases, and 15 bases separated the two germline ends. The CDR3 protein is CASSEFRDGHHTF. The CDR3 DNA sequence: TGCGCCAGCAGTGAGTTCCGAGACGGACACCACACCTTC.

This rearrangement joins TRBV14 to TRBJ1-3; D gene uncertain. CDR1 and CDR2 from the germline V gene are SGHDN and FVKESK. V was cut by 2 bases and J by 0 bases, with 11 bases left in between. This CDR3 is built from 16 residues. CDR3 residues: CASSQLDSFSGNTIYF. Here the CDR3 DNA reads TGTGCCAGCAGCCAACTTGACTCATTCTCTGGAAACACCATATATTTT.

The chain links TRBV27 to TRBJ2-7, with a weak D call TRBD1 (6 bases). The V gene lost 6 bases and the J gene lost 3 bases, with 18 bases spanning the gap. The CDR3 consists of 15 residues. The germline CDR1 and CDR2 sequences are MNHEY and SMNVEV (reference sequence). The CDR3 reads CASRLRGLGVYEQYF. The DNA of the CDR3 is TGTGCCAGCAGGTTGAGGGGGTTGGGGGTCTACGAGCAGTACTTC.

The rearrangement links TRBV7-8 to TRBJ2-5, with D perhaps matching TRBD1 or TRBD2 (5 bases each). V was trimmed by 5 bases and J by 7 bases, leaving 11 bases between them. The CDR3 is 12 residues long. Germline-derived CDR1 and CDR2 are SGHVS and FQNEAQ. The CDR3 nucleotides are TGTGCCAGCAGCCATAGTGGGGGGACCCAGTACTTC. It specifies CASSHSGGTQYF.

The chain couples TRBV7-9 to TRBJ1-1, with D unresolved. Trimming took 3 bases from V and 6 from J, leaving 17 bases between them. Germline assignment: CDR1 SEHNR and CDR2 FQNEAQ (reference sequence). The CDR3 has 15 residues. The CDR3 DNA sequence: TGTGCCAGCAGCTTTCTTGGTGGGGTGAGGGCTGAAGCTTTCTTT. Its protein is CASSFLGGVRAEAFF. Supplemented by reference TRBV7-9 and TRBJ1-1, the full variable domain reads DTGVSQNPRHKITKRGQNVTFRCDPISEHNRLYWYRQTLGQGPEFLTYFQNEAQLEKSRLLSDRFSAERPKGSFSTLEIQRTEQGDSAMYLCASSFLGGVRAEAFFGQGTRLTVV.

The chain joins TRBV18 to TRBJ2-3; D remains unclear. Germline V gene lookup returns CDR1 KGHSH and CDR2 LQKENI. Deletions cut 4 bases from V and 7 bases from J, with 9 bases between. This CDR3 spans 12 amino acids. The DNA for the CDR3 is TGTGCCAGCTCACTACCAGGTCATACGCAGTATTTT. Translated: CASSLPGHTQYF.

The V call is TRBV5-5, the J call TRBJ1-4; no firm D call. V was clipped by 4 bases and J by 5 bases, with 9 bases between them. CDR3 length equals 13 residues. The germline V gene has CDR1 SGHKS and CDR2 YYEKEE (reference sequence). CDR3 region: CASSPHPNEKLFF. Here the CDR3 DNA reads TGTGCCAGCAGCCCACATCCCAATGAAAAACTGTTTTTT.

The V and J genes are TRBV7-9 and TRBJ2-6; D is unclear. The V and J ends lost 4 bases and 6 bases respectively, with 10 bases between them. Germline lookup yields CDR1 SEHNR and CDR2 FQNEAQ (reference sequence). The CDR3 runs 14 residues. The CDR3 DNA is TGTGCCAGCAGCTCCCCCCGTGAGGCCAACGTCCTGACTTTC. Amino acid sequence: CASSSPREANVLTF. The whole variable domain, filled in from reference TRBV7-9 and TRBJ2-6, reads DTGVSQNPRHKITKRGQNVTFRCDPISEHNRLYWYRQTLGQGPEFLTYFQNEAQLEKSRLLSDRFSAERPKGSFSTLEIQRTEQGDSAMYLCASSSPREANVLTFGAGSRLTVL.

The CDR3 DNA is TGTGCCAGCAGCATCGCCCCATCTAGCTTTACCTACGAGCAGTACTTC. It encodes CASSIAPSSFTYEQYF. The V call is TRBV11-2, the J call TRBJ2-7; TRBD2 might be the D (5 bases). CDR1 and CDR2 (germline): SGHAT, FQNNGV. The CDR3 runs to 16 residues. V dropped 5 bases and J dropped 2 bases, with 19 bases sitting between them. Filled out from reference TRBV11-2 and TRBJ2-7, the complete variable domain reads EAGVAQSPRYKIIEKRQSVAFWCNPISGHATLYWYQQILGQGPKLLIQFQNNGVVDDSQLPKDRFSAERLKGVDSTLKIQPAKLEDSAVYLCASSIAPSSFTYEQYFGPGTRLTVT.

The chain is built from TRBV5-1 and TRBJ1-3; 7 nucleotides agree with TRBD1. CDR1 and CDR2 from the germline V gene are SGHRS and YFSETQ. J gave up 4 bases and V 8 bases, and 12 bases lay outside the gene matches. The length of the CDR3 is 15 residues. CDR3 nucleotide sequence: TGCGCCAGTTACCAGGGGGACGCGGAAGGAAACACCATATATTTT. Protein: CASYQGDAEGNTIYF.

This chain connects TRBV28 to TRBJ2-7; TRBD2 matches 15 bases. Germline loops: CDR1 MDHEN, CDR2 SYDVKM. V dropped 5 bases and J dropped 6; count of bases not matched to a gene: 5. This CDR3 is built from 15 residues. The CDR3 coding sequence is TGTGCCAGCAGTACAGCGGGACTAGCGGGAGGCGAGCAGTACTTC. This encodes CASSTAGLAGGEQYF.

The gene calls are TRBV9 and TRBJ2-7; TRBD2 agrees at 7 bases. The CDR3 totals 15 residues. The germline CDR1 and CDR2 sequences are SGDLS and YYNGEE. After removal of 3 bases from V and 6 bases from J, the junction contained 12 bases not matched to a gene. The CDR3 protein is CASSATGLSGGEQYF. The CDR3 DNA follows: TGTGCCAGCAGCGCCACGGGTCTCTCGGGGGGCGAGCAGTACTTC. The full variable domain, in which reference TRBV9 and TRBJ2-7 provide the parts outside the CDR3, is DSGVTQTPKHLITATGQRVTLRCSPRSGDLSVYWYQQSLDQGLQFLIQYYNGEERAKGNILERFSAQQFPDLHSELNLSSLELGDSALYFCASSATGLSGGEQYFGPGTRLTVT.